Each of the 15 T cell receptor beta chains below was sequenced from the same sample in a study of T-cell memory formation after mild COVID-19 (dated by TCRdb to the early 2020s). Library preparation used 5' RACE. Sequencer: Illumina NovaSeq 6000. TCRdb took the public reads, trimmed them with fastp at Q25, ran MiXCR for clone calling and kept in-frame beta chains. Each entry is one CDR3 protein sequence, shown with its most common DNA and genes. The sample has nearly 110,000 distinct CDR3 sequences on record, around 11% of them singletons. In total, the top ten clones hold 27% of the sample. Sequenced sample: PBMCs or a T cell subset sorted from them (not recorded which). These receptors were obtained from an adult woman who had mild COVID-19 (a few samples of this study predate the infection). The sample titles of this study are shuffled in the database, so cell type and time point are left out; the donor was told from shared clones.

This clonotype showed up just a few times. The J gene is TRBJ1-1, the V gene TRBV20-1, with D uncertain. This CDR3 has 12 residues. Germline-derived CDR1 and CDR2 are DFQATT and SNEGSKA (reference sequence). Between the trimmed V and J ends, which lost 8 bases and 0 bases, there was a span of 10 bases. As DNA, the CDR3 is TGCAGTCCCAGACACATGAACACTGAAGCTTTCTTT. Its translation is CSPRHMNTEAFF.

The chain uses TRBV7-6 and TRBJ2-7; maybe TRBD1 (5 bases). Per the germline V gene, CDR1 is SGHVS and CDR2 is FNYEAQ. Trimming cost V 5 bases and J 1 base, with 12 bases left between them. This CDR3 spans 14 amino acids. CDR3 residues: CASSDSGFSYEQYF. The CDR3 region has the DNA TGTGCCAGCAGCGACTCAGGGTTTTCCTACGAGCAGTACTTC. Combining the CDR3 with reference TRBV7-6 and TRBJ2-7 gives the whole variable domain GAGVSQSPRYKVTKRGQDVALRCDPISGHVSLYWYRQALGQGPEFLTYFNYEAQQDKSGLPNDRFSAERPEGSISTLTIQRTEQRDSAMYRCASSDSGFSYEQYFGPGTRLTVT.

This clonotype has a handful of counts. V gene TRBV4-1 combines with J gene TRBJ2-5, with 10 bases lining up with TRBD2. Looked up from germline, CDR1 is MGHRA and CDR2 is YSYEKL. The V gene end was trimmed by 1 base and the J gene end by 4 bases; junction bases not matched to a gene: 6. The CDR3 runs to 16 residues. Here the CDR3 DNA reads TGCGCCAGCAGCCAAGGGGGACTAGCGCGTGGAGAGACCCAGTACTTC. Residues: CASSQGGLARGETQYF.

This clonotype has only a few counts. V usage is TRBV19 and J usage is TRBJ2-7, with 7 bases lining up with TRBD2. The CDR3 is 15 residues long. CDR1 LNHDA and CDR2 SQIVND come from the germline V gene (reference sequence). V shed 5 bases, J shed 4 bases, and the junction held 11 bases outside the gene matches. The CDR3 spells CASSPLWGGRYEQYF. Written as DNA, the CDR3 is TGTGCCAGTAGTCCCTTGTGGGGGGGACGGTACGAGCAGTACTTC. Drawing the rest from reference TRBV19 and TRBJ2-7, the complete variable domain is DGGITQSPKYLFRKEGQNVTLSCEQNLNHDAMYWYRQDPGQGLRLIYYSQIVNDFQKGDIAEGYSVSREKKESFPLTVTSAQKNPTAFYLCASSPLWGGRYEQYFGPGTRLTVT.

The V and J genes are TRBV9 and TRBJ2-1, with 8 bases that match TRBD1. V trimming: 4 bases; J trimming: 3 bases; junction bases outside the gene matches: 9. The CDR3 runs to 16 residues. The V gene's germline CDR1 is SGDLS and CDR2 YYNGEE. CDR3 loop: CASSSPGTGDYNEQFF. The CDR3 coding sequence is TGTGCCAGCAGCAGCCCCGGGACAGGAGACTACAATGAGCAGTTCTTC.

The chain carries TRBV14 and TRBJ1-3, with D unresolved. Germline V lookup: CDR1 SGHDN, CDR2 FVKESK. The CDR3 is made up of 14 amino acids. V was cut by 4 bases and J by 8 bases, with 15 bases left in between. The CDR3 reads CASSPPDWSDTIYF. CDR3 nucleotide sequence: TGTGCCAGCAGCCCACCTGACTGGTCTGACACCATATATTTT. Full variable domain (outside the CDR3, taken from reference TRBV14 and TRBJ1-3): EAGVTQFPSHSVIEKGQTVTLRCDPISGHDNLYWYRRVMGKEIKFLLHFVKESKQDESGMPNNRFLAERTGGTYSTLKVQPAELEDSGVYFCASSPPDWSDTIYFGEGSWLTVV.

The rearrangement joins TRBV7-9 to TRBJ2-7; 8 nucleotides match TRBD2. The CDR3 contains 15 residues. With 6 bases clipped from V and 4 bases from J, the junction kept 11 bases outside the gene matches. In germline, CDR1 is SEHNR, CDR2 FQNEAQ (reference sequence). In DNA form, the CDR3 reads TGTGCCAGCAGACAGGCAGCGGGAGTTTTGTACGAGCAGTACTTC. Translation: CASRQAAGVLYEQYF.

The table lists this clonotype with a few counts. The chain recombines TRBV6-5 with TRBJ2-2; the match to TRBD2 covers 8 bases. The V gene's germline CDR1 is MNHEY and CDR2 SVGAGI. This CDR3 contains 17 residues. The V gene end was trimmed by 5 bases and the J gene end by 6 bases; junction bases not matched to a gene: 14. The CDR3 reads CASSPNLEAGAAGELFF. CDR3 sequence (DNA): TGTGCCAGCAGTCCCAACCTAGAAGCGGGAGCTGCCGGGGAGCTGTTTTTT.

This clonotype appeared a few times. J is TRBJ2-5 and V is TRBV29-1, with D tentatively TRBD1 or TRBD2 (5 bases each). The V end was cut by 3 bases, the J end by 2 bases, with 13 bases between. CDR3 length: 14 amino acids. Germline V gives CDR1 SQVTM, CDR2 ANQGSEA. The CDR3 bases are TGCAGCGTTGACGAGGGGTTTCGGCAAGAGACCCAGTACTTC. It specifies CSVDEGFRQETQYF.

This clonotype was detected only a few times. J is TRBJ2-5 and V is TRBV7-8; TRBD2 agrees at 15 bases. The CDR3 runs 17 residues. The V and J ends lost 4 bases and 5 bases, in that order; junction bases with no gene match: 8. CDR1 is SGHVS and CDR2 is FQNEAQ in the germline V gene. The CDR3 sequence is CASSSIPGTSGGETQYF. DNA of the CDR3: TGTGCCAGCAGCTCCATACCTGGGACTAGCGGGGGGGAGACCCAGTACTTC.

The genes are TRBV6-6 and TRBJ2-7, with D possibly TRBD2 on 6 matching bases. Looked up from germline, CDR1 is MNHNY and CDR2 is SVGAGI (reference sequence). The V end was cut by 4 bases, the J end by 1 base, with 14 bases between. The CDR3 is 15 residues long. This CDR3 is CASSSGADISYEQYF. Written as DNA, the CDR3 is TGTGCCAGCAGTTCGGGAGCGGACATTTCCTACGAGCAGTACTTC.

This clonotype is medium-sized by share. The CDR3 here is CASSLGQPYEQYF. The DNA for the CDR3 is TGTGCCAGCAGCTTAGGACAGCCCTACGAGCAGTACTTC. The chain links TRBV7-2 to TRBJ2-7; possible D gene TRBD1, 5 bases. The V end lost 1 base, the J end lost 2 bases, and 6 bases lay between the germline ends. The CDR3 is 13 residues long. The germline V gene has CDR1 SGHTA and CDR2 FQGNSA.

V usage is TRBV7-8 and J usage is TRBJ1-2, with D tentatively TRBD1 (6 bases). This CDR3 has 16 residues. CDR1 and CDR2 (germline): SGHVS, FQNEAQ. Trimming cost V 5 bases and J 2 bases, with 18 bases left between them. The CDR3 is CASSPDAGQGNYGYTF. The CDR3 DNA is TGTGCCAGCAGCCCCGACGCGGGCCAGGGGAACTATGGCTACACCTTC. The variable domain in full, with the rest retrieved from reference TRBV7-8 and TRBJ1-2, is GAGVSQSPRYKVAKRGQDVALRCDPISGHVSLFWYQQALGQGPEFLTYFQNEAQLDKSGLPSDRFFAERPEGSVSTLKIQRTQQEDSAVYLCASSPDAGQGNYGYTFGSGTRLTVV.

The J gene is TRBJ1-2, the V gene TRBV27, with a tentative D call TRBD1 (5 bases). V was clipped by 7 bases and J by 7 bases, with 22 bases between them. This CDR3 has 15 residues. In germline, CDR1 is MNHEY, CDR2 SMNVEV (reference sequence). The CDR3 nucleotides read TGTGCCAGCAAAGCCTCAGGGAGCTACGGAGGTGGCTACACCTTC. This gives the protein CASKASGSYGGGYTF.

The chain couples TRBV7-9 to TRBJ1-1, with 7 bases identical to TRBD1. The CDR3 runs to 15 residues. J was trimmed by 2 bases and V by 6 bases; bases with no gene match: 9. From germline, CDR1 is SEHNR and CDR2 FQNEAQ (reference sequence). The DNA for the CDR3 is TGTGCCAGCAGTTTTATCGGGACAGCCAACACTGAAGCTTTCTTT. This sequence encodes CASSFIGTANTEAFF.